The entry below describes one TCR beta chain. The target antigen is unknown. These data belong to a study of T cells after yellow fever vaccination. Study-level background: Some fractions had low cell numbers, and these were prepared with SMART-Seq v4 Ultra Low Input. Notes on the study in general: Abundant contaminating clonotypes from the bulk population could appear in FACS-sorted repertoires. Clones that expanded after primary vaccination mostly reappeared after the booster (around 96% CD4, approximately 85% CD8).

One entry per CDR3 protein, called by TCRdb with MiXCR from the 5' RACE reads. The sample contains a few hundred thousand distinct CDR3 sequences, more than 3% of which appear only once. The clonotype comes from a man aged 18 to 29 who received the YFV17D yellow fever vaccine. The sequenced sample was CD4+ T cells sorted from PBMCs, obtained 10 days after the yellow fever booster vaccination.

The CDR3, as DNA: TGCAGTGCAAAGACTAGCGGGGGGTGGAACACCGGGGAGCTGTTTTTT. Protein sequence: CSAKTSGGWNTGELFF. V is TRBV20-1 and J is TRBJ2-2; 13 nucleotides match TRBD2. V lost 6 bases to trimming and J lost 1 base; unmatched junction nucleotides: 5. The CDR3 consists of 16 residues. Germline values: CDR1 DFQATT, CDR2 SNEGSKA (reference sequence).